The next 10 T cell receptor beta chains were all read from a single sample in a study of blood T cells in healthy people across ages. The second PCR ran roughly 6 to 11 cycles with a sample-barcoded 5' primer and J-beta primers. TCRdb reprocessed the 5' RACE reads with MiXCR, giving one entry per CDR3 protein. In the table there are some 900,000 distinct CDR3 sequences, more than 25% of which are singletons. Sequenced sample: blood. These receptors all stem from a woman of 80 years or more in good health.

This clonotype was counted many times. This chain connects TRBV6-5 to TRBJ2-6; 11 bases align to TRBD1. Germline lookup yields CDR1 MNHEY and CDR2 SVGAGI. Losses at the gene ends were 5 bases for V and 3 bases for J; bases not matched to a gene: 3. The CDR3 spans 16 residues. Written as DNA, the CDR3 is TGTGCCAGCAGTGGGACAGGGGGAGGTGGGGCCAACGTCCTGACTTTC. Translating gives CASSGTGGGGANVLTF.

V usage is TRBV4-3 and J usage is TRBJ2-2; 8 bases fit TRBD1. The CDR3 is made up of 17 amino acids. V was pared by 0 bases and J by 6 bases, with 9 bases of the junction left unmatched. Germline lookup yields CDR1 LGHNA and CDR2 YSLEER. The CDR3 nucleotides are TGCGCCAGCAGCCAAGAATTCGATCCAGGGGGCCCCGGGGAGCTGTTTTTT. Amino acids: CASSQEFDPGGPGELFF.

The chain has TRBV9 and TRBJ2-5; D remains unclear. The CDR3 is made up of 14 amino acids. With 3 bases removed from V and 1 base from J, the gap between germline ends came to 10 bases. Germline-derived CDR1 and CDR2 are SGDLS and YYNGEE. In DNA form, the CDR3 reads TGTGCCAGCAGCGAGCCCCCACTCCAAGAGACCCAGTACTTC. The encoded protein is CASSEPPLQETQYF.

This clonotype was counted only a few times. The rearrangement uses TRBV6-2 or TRBV6-3 and TRBJ2-6; D is perhaps TRBD1 (7 bases). The V end was cut by 4 bases, the J end by 0 bases, with 19 bases between. CDR1 is MNHEY, CDR2 SVGEGT, per germline. The CDR3 has 19 amino acids. This chain's CDR3 is CASSFRRGTALSGANVLTF. The DNA for the CDR3 is TGTGCCAGCAGTTTCCGCCGCGGGACAGCCCTCTCTGGGGCCAACGTCCTGACTTTC.

This clonotype came up once. CDR3 residues: CASSLQLAGGPRTGELFF. CDR3 bases: TGTGCCAGCAGCCTCCAATTAGCGGGGGGGCCGAGAACCGGGGAGCTGTTTTTT. The V and J genes are TRBV3-1 and TRBJ2-2; the match to TRBD2 covers 11 bases. V was pared by 4 bases and J by 5 bases, with 12 bases of the junction left unmatched. The CDR3 loop spans 18 amino acids. Germline lookup yields CDR1 LGHDT and CDR2 YNNKEL (reference sequence).

This clonotype was recorded many times. Mismatch with germline at one junction end may stem from a read error. This rearrangement joins TRBV5-1 to TRBJ2-7; TRBD1 matches at 10 bases. The V gene's germline CDR1 is SGHRS and CDR2 YFSETQ. This CDR3 region has 15 residues. As DNA, the CDR3 is TGTGCCAGCAGTCTAGGGACAGGGGCCTCTTACGAGCAGTACTTC. Its protein product is CASSLGTGASYEQYF.

This clonotype was seen repeatedly, ten times or more. V and J are TRBV12-3 or TRBV12-4 and TRBJ1-5; no firm D call. The CDR3 is made up of 17 amino acids. V was cut by 3 bases and J by 4 bases, with 19 bases left in between. The CDR3 region is CASSFESRRLYNQPQHF. DNA for the CDR3: TGTGCCAGCAGTTTTGAGTCTAGACGGTTGTATAATCAGCCCCAGCATTTT.

The V and J genes are TRBV6-5 and TRBJ2-3; 10 bases are a match to TRBD2. J lost 5 bases, V lost 2 bases, and 7 bases had no gene match. Germline V gene data show CDR1 as MNHEY and CDR2 as SVGAGI. There are 16 residues in the CDR3. CDR3 bases: TGTGCCAGCAGTTACCGTAGCGGGGGGCAGGGAGATACGCAGTATTTT. This gives the protein CASSYRSGGQGDTQYF.

This clonotype was detected only a few times. The chain carries TRBV3-1 and TRBJ1-1, with D hard to call. CDR3 size: 12 residues. V was shortened by 0 bases and J by 11 bases, with 10 bases between the two germline ends. The germline V gene encodes CDR1 LGHDT and CDR2 YNNKEL (reference sequence). The CDR3 bases are TGTGCCAGCAGCCAAGATCGGGGTGGGGCTTTCTTT. Its translation is CASSQDRGGAFF.

A remark on this clonotype: A much bigger clone sits one base away, suggesting this may be a read error. This rearrangement joins TRBV5-1 to TRBJ2-1, with TRBD2 matching 11 bases. The better agreement between TRBJ2-7 and the DNA end casts doubt on the J call. The CDR3 contains 19 residues. From germline, CDR1 is SGHRS and CDR2 YFSETQ. The CDR3 sequence: CASSLAPASGGLGDNEQYF. The DNA of the CDR3 is TGCGCCAGCAGCTTGGCCCCGGCTAGCGGGGGGCTGGGGGACAATGAGCAGTACTTC.